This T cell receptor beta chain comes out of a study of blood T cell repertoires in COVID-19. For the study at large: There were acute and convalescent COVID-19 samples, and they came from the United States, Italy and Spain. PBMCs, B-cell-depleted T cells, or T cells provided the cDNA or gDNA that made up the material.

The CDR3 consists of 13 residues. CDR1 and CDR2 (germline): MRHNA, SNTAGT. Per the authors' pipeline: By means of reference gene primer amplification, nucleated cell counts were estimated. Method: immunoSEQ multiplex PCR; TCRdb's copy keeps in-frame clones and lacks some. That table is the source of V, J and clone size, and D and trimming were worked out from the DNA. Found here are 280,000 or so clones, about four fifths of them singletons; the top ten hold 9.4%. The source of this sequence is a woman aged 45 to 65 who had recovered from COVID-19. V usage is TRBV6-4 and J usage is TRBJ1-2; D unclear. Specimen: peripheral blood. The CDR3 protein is CPGGRATNYGYTF. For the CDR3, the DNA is TGTCCGGGCGGGAGGGCGACTAACTATGGCTACACCTTC.